This T cell receptor beta chain emerged from a study of PD-1 blockade in classical Hodgkin lymphoma. Whole-study findings and limits: Excluded were patients who started nivolumab under 1 year after ASCT, a group that had lower diversity. Healthy donors reportedly exceeded newly diagnosed patients in baseline TCR diversity. It was among complete responders that baseline diversity resembled that of newly diagnosed patients. Although disease activity or prior therapy may be involved, causes of the repertoire differences remain undefined.

The CDR3 spans 16 residues. Germline lookup yields CDR1 SGHKS and CDR2 YYEKEE (reference sequence). V was pared by 5 bases and J by 7 bases, with 19 bases between. Sequencing was performed with immunoSEQ multiplex PCR; in TCRdb, only in-frame clones are kept and a portion is missing. The sample has fewer than 55,000 clones, 60% to 80% seen once. On this clone itself: What it binds is unknown.

Time point denoted: cycle 4 day 1 (C4D1), after 5 to 7 weeks of nivolumab. Autologous stem cell transplantation was followed by relapse in every patient, and brentuximab vedotin exposure varied. The source is a human donor with classical Hodgkin lymphoma. This chain uses TRBV5-5 with TRBJ1-6; the D is unclear. The sequencing used peripheral blood mononuclear cells (PBMCs), collected before the fourth cycle of nivolumab. CDR3: CASSYRPTLYNSPLHF. The CDR3 DNA reads as TGTGCCAGCAGTTACAGACCAACACTGTACAATTCACCCCTCCACTTT. Filled out from reference TRBV5-5 and TRBJ1-6, the complete variable domain reads DAGVTQSPTHLIKTRGQQVTLRCSPISGHKSVSWYQQVLGQGPQFIFQYYEKEERGRGNFPDRFSARQFPNYSSELNVNALLLGDSALYLCASSYRPTLYNSPLHFGNGTRLTVT.